This TCR beta chain appears in the sequencing data of a study of blood T cells in healthy people across ages. Study overall: The capture of about one barcoded beta molecule per two T cells was achieved by template switching. General study points: From one million sequenced T cells, diversity estimates were lower bounds.

Using a J-beta primer mix together with a sample-barcoded 5' primer, a second PCR was run for about 7 to 12 cycles. TCRdb re-called the 5' RACE reads through MiXCR, storing one row per CDR3 protein. The table shows roughly 500,000 distinct CDR3 sequences, with roughly 28% occurring only once. A note on this clonotype: The antigen is not known.

The CDR3 has 13 amino acids. In germline, CDR1 is SGHVS, CDR2 FNYEAQ. V lost 9 bases, J lost 4 bases, and 8 bases stayed unmatched. The rearrangement links TRBV7-6 to TRBJ2-5; 7 nucleotides line up with TRBD1. The receptor was derived from a woman between 65 and 79 years old in good health. The sequenced sample was blood. The CDR3 DNA follows: TGTGCCAGTAGCCTACAGGGGATAGAGACCCAGTACTTC. It yields the protein CASSLQGIETQYF.